This T cell receptor beta chain was observed in a study of T cells in Graves' hyperthyroidism and ophthalmopathy. Study-wide results and caveats: Most clonotypes that expanded in the thyroid above 0.001 also showed up in blood.

Duration under 3 months, a NOSPECS grade of at least 4, and a Clinical Activity Score of at least 3 characterized the ophthalmopathy patients. Diagnostic decisions used clinical symptoms, serum thyroxine and TRAb, thyroid ultrasound and orbital computed tomography. The investigators amplified TCR beta CDR3 regions from RNA transcripts. Primed by the HTBI set, a first-round RT-PCR was run on the TCR CDR3. From the multiplex PCR reads, TCRdb called clonotypes with MiXCR, one entry per CDR3 protein. Of around 690,000 distinct CDR3 sequences listed, around 20% are singletons. The trim removed 4 bases at V and 4 bases at J, leaving 7 bases unmatched. The germline V gene encodes CDR1 SGHTA and CDR2 FQGNSA. CDR3 length: 16 residues. Many counts were recorded for this clonotype. The antigen is not known.

The clonotype originates from a man aged 30-40 years with Graves' ophthalmopathy. The rearrangement links TRBV7-2 to TRBJ2-1, with 10 nucleotides matching TRBD1. The source material was blood. CDR3 loop: CASSSGPGQGYNEQFF. The CDR3 nucleotides read TGTGCCAGCAGCTCCGGACCGGGACAGGGGTACAATGAGCAGTTCTTC.